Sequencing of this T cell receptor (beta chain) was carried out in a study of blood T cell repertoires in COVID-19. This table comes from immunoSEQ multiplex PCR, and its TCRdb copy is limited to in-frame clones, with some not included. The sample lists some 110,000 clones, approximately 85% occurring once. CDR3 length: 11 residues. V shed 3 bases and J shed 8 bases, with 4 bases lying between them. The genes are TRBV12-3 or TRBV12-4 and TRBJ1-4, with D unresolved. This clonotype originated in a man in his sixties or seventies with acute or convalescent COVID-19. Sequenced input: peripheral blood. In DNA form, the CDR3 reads TGTGCCAGCAGTTTTAGAGAAAAACTGTTTTTT. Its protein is CASSFREKLFF.